This T cell receptor beta chain was retrieved from a study of shared T cell receptors in the human thymus. CDR1 is LGHNA, CDR2 YSLEER, per germline. The CDR3 length is 17 residues. With V trimmed by 4 bases and J by 3 bases, 10 bases remained unmatched. Assay: immunoSEQ multiplex PCR; the TCRdb copy retains only in-frame clones and omits some. The data hold hundreds of thousands of clones, with about 89% observed a single time. As for this clone: Different DNA sequences within this sample yield the same CDR3.

This same sample was also part of a study on human thymus T cells. That source notes: The donor group consisted of healthy Finnish infants who were having corrective surgery for congenital heart defects. Thymic samples were excised during corrective heart operations. What appeared biased in thymic and blood repertoires was the usage of V and J genes. The related literature has documented a marked overlap of thymic repertoires among unrelated individuals.

Sequenced sample: thymocytes. The rearrangement uses TRBV4-3 and TRBJ2-3; 10 bases fit TRBD2. The sequence was obtained from a boy under two years old with a congenital heart defect. The CDR3 region has the DNA TGCGCCAGCAGCCCGGGGACTAAGCGGGAGGGAACAGATACGCAGTATTTT. It translates to CASSPGTKREGTDTQYF.